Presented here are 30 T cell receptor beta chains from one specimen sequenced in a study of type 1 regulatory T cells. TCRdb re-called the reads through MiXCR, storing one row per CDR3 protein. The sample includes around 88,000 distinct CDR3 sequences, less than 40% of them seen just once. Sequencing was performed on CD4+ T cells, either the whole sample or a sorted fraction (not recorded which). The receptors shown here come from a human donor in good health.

The CDR3 nucleotides read TGTGCCAGCAGCGAGAGCGGGCGGGAGCGGCAGTTCTTC. It yields the protein CASSESGRERQFF. This chain connects TRBV7-9 to TRBJ2-1; TRBD2 matches 7 bases. V shed 5 bases and J 12 bases; nucleotides not matched to a gene: 10. Per the germline V gene, CDR1 is SEHNR and CDR2 is FQNEAQ (reference sequence). There are 13 residues in the CDR3.

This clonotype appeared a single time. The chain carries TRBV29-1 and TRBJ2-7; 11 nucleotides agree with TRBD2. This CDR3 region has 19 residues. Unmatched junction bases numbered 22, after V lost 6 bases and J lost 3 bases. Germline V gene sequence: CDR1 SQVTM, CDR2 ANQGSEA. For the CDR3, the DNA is TGCAGCGTCAAACTCCACCGGGACAGCAGACTAGCGGGGAACTACGAGCAGTACTTC. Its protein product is CSVKLHRDSRLAGNYEQYF.

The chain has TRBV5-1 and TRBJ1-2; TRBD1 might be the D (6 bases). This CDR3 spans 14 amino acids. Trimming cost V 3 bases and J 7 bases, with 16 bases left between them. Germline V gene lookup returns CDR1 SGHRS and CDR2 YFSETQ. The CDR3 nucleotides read TGCGCCAGCAGCTCACAGGGTTCTGGTCTTGGCTACACCTTC. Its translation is CASSSQGSGLGYTF.

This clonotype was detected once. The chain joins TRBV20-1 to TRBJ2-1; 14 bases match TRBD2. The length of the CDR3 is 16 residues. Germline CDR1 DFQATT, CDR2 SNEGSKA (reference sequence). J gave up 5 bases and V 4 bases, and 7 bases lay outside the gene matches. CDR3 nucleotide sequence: TGCAGTGCTACGGGACTAGCGGGAGTGGGGCACAATGAGCAGTTCTTC. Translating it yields CSATGLAGVGHNEQFF.

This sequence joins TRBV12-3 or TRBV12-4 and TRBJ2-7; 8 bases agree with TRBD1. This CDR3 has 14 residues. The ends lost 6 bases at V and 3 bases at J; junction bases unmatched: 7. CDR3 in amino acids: CASRWTGQFYEQYF. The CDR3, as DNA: TGTGCCAGCAGGTGGACAGGGCAGTTCTACGAGCAGTACTTC.

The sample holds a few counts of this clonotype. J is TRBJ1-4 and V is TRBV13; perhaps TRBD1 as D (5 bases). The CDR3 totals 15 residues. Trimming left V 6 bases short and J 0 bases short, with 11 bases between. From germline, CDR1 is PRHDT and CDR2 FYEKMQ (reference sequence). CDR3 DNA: TGTGCCAGCAGAATGGCGGGGGCAACTAATGAAAAACTGTTTTTT. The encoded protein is CASRMAGATNEKLFF.

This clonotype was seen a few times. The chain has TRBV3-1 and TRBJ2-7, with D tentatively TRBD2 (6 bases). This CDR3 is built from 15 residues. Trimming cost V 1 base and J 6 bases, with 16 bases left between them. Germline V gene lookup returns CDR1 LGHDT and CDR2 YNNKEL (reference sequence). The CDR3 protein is CASSQGMAREGEQYF. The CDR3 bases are TGTGCCAGCAGCCAAGGCATGGCGCGGGAAGGCGAGCAGTACTTC.

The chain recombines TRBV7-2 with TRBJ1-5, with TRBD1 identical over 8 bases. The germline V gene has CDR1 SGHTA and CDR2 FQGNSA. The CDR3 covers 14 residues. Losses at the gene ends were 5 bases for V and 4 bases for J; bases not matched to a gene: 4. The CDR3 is CASSAGQGNQPQHF. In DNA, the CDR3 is TGTGCCAGCAGCGCCGGACAGGGAAATCAGCCCCAGCATTTT.

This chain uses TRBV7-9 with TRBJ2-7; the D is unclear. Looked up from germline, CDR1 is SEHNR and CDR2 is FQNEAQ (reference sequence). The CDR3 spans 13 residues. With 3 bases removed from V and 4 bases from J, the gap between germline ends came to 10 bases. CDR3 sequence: CASSLGNSYEQYF. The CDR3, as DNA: TGTGCCAGCAGCTTGGGCAACTCGTACGAGCAGTACTTC.

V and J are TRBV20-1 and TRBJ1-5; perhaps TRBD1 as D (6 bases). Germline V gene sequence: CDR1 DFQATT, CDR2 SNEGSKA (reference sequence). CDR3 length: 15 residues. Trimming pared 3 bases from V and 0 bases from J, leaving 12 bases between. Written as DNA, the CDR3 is TGCAGTGCTAGGGGGGGAGGGGGTAGCAATCAGCCCCAGCATTTT. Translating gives CSARGGGGSNQPQHF.

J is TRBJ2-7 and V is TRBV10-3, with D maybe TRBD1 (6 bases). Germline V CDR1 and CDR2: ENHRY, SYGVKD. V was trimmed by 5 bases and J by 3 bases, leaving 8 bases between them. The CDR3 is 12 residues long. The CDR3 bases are TGTGCCATCAGTAGGACAGACTACGAGCAGTACTTC. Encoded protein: CAISRTDYEQYF.

The CDR3 loop reads CASSGRWGGAHYEQYF. The CDR3 bases are TGTGCCAGCAGTGGGAGATGGGGGGGCGCCCACTACGAGCAGTACTTC. The gene calls are TRBV28 and TRBJ2-7; D possibly corresponds to TRBD2 (7 bases). The CDR3 runs 16 residues. V gave up 5 bases and J gave up 3 bases, with 20 bases separating them. Looked up from germline, CDR1 is MDHEN and CDR2 is SYDVKM.

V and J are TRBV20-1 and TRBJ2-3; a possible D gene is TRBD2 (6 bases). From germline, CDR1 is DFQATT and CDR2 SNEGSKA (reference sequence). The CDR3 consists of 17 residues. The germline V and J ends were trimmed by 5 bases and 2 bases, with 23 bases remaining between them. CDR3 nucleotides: TGCAGTGCTGCCCTCCTAATAGCGGCGAGCTTCACAGATACGCAGTATTTT. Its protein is CSAALLIAASFTDTQYF.

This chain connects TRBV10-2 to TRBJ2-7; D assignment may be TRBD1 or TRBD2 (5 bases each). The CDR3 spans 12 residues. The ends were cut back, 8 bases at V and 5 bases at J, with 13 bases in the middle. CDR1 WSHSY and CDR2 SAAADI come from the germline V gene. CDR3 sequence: CASGGASHEQYF. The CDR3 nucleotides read TGCGCCAGCGGGGGAGCAAGCCACGAGCAGTACTTC.

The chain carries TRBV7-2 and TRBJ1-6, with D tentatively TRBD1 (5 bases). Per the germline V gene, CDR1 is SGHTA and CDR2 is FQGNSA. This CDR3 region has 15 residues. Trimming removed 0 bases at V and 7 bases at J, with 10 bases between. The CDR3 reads CASSLAMGGNSPLHF. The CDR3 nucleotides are TGTGCCAGCAGCTTAGCCATGGGGGGAAATTCACCCCTCCACTTT.

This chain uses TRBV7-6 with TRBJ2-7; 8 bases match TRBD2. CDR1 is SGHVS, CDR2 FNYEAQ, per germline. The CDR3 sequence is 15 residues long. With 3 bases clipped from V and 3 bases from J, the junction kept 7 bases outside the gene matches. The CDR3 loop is CASSLMLAGHYEQYF. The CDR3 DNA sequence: TGTGCCAGCAGCTTGATGTTAGCGGGACACTACGAGCAGTACTTC. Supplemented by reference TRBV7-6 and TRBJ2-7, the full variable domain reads GAGVSQSPRYKVTKRGQDVALRCDPISGHVSLYWYRQALGQGPEFLTYFNYEAQQDKSGLPNDRFSAERPEGSISTLTIQRTEQRDSAMYRCASSLMLAGHYEQYFGPGTRLTVT.

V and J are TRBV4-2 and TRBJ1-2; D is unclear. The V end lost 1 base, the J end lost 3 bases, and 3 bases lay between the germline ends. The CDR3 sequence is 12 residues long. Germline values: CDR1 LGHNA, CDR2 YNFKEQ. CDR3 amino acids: CASSQGDYGYTF. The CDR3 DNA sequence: TGTGCCAGCAGCCAAGGAGACTATGGCTACACCTTC.

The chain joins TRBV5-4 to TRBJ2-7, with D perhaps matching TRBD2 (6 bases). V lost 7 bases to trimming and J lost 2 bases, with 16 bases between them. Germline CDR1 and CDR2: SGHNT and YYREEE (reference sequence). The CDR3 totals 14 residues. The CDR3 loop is CASRPRTITYEQYF. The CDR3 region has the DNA TGTGCCAGCCGACCCCGGACTATCACCTACGAGCAGTACTTC. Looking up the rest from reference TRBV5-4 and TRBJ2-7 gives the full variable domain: ETGVTQSPTHLIKTRGQQVTLRCSSQSGHNTVSWYQQALGQGPQFIFQYYREEENGRGNFPPRFSGLQFPNYSSELNVNALELDDSALYLCASRPRTITYEQYFGPGTRLTVT.

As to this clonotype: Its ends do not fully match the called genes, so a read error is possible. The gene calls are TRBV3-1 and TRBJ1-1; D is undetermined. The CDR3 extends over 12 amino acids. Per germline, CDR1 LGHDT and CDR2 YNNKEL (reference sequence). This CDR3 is CASSQVSTGAFF. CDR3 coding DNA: TGTGCCAGCAGCCAAGTGTCCACTGGAGCTTTCTTT.

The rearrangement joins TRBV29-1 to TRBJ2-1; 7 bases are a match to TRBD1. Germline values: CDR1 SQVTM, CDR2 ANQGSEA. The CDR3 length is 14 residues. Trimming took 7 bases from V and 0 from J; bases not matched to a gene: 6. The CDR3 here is CSAGTVSSYNEQFF. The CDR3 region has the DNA TGCAGCGCCGGGACAGTAAGCTCCTACAATGAGCAGTTCTTC.

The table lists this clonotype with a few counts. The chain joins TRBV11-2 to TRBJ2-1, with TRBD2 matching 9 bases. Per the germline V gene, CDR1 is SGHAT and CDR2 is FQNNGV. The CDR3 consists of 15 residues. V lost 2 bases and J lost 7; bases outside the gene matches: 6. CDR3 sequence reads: CASSLLGLALNEQFF. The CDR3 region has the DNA TGTGCCAGCAGCTTATTGGGACTAGCTCTTAATGAGCAGTTCTTC.

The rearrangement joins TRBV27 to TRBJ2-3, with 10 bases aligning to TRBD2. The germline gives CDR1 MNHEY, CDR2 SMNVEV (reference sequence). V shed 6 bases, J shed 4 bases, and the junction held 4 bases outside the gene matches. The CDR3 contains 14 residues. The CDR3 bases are TGTGCCAGCAGCCTAGCGGGAGATGCAGATACGCAGTATTTT. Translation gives CASSLAGDADTQYF.

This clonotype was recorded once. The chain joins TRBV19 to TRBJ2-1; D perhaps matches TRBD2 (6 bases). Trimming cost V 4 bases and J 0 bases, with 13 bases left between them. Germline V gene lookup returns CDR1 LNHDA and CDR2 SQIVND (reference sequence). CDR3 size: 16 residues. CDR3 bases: TGTGCCAGTAGTACTCGCGGAGGGAGCTCCTACAATGAGCAGTTCTTC. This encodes CASSTRGGSSYNEQFF.

This CDR3 is CASSVPGQETQYF. DNA of the CDR3: TGTGCCAGTAGTGTCCCGGGGCAAGAGACCCAGTACTTC. This chain uses TRBV19 with TRBJ2-5; tentative D call: TRBD2 (5 bases). V was clipped by 5 bases and J by 2 bases, with 9 bases between them. Germline CDR1 LNHDA, CDR2 SQIVND (reference sequence). The CDR3 sequence is 13 residues long.

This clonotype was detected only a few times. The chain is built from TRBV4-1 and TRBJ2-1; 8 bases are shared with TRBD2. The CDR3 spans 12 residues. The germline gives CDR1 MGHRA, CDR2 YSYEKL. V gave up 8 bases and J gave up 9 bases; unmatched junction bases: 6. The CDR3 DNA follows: TGCGCCAGCTGGGCGGGAGGTGGTGAGCAGTTCTTC. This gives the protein CASWAGGGEQFF.

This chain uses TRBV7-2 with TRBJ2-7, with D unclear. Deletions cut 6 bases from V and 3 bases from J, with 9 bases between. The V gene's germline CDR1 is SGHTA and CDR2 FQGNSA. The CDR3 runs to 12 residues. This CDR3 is CASRYKNYEQYF. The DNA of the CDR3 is TGTGCCAGCAGGTACAAGAACTACGAGCAGTACTTC.

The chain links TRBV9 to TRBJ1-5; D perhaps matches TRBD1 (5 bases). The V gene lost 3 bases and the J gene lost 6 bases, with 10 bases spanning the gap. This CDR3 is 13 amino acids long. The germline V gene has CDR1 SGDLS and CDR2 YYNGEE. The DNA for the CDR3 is TGTGCCAGCAGCGACTATCAGGGTCAGCCCCAGCATTTT. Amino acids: CASSDYQGQPQHF. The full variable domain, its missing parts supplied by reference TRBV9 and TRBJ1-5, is DSGVTQTPKHLITATGQRVTLRCSPRSGDLSVYWYQQSLDQGLQFLIQYYNGEERAKGNILERFSAQQFPDLHSELNLSSLELGDSALYFCASSDYQGQPQHFGDGTRLSIL.

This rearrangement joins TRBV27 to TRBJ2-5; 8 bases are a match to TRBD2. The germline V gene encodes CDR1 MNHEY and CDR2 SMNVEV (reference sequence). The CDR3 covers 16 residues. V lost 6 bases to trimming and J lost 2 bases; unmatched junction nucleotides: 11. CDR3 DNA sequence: TGTGCCAGCAGCCGCAATAGCGGGGTGGGGCAAGAGACCCAGTACTTC. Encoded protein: CASSRNSGVGQETQYF.

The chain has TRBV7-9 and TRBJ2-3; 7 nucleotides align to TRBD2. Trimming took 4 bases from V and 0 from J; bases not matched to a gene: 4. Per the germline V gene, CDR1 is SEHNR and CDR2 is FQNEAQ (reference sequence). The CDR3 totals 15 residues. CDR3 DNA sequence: TGTGCCAGCAGCTCTCTAGCGGCAAGCACAGATACGCAGTATTTT. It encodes CASSSLAASTDTQYF.

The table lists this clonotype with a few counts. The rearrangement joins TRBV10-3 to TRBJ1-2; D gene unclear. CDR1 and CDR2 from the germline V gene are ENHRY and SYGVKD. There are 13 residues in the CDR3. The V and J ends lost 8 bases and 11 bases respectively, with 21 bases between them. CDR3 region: CAISTNPLKGYTF. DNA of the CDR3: TGTGCCATCTCAACCAACCCGCTCAAAGGGTACACCTTC.